A single count supports the clone carrying this T cell receptor (beta chain). Antigen: not known. Drawing of blood for sampling happened at baseline, at cycle 4 day 1, and at cycle 7 day 1. The table came from immunoSEQ multiplex PCR; TCRdb's copy has only in-frame clones and leaves some out. Here the sample spans tens of thousands of clones, over 65% being singletons. The sample comes from a study of OX40 agonist ivuxolimab in advanced cancers. For the study at large: Patients were treated with ivuxolimab, an agonistic anti-OX40 (CD134) antibody.

Per the germline V gene, CDR1 is LNHDA and CDR2 is SQIVND (reference sequence). CDR3 length equals 15 residues. Trimming took 3 bases from V and 2 from J; bases not matched to a gene: 6. Study observations and caveats: The CD4+ and CD8+ T cells in the blood had expanded clonally by week 6 at 0.1 to 3.0 mg/kg.

The genes are TRBV19 and TRBJ2-5; the match to TRBD2 covers 7 bases. The receptor was isolated from an adult with an advanced solid tumor such as melanoma, head and neck, liver or kidney cancer. Sequences were derived from CD4+ or CD8+ T cells sorted from blood, sampled in a trial of the OX40 agonist ivuxolimab. In DNA, the CDR3 is TGTGCCAGTAGTATGGGAGCGGGGACTCAAGAGACCCAGTACTTC. It encodes CASSMGAGTQETQYF.